The entry below gives a single T cell receptor beta chain sequence along with its context. Only in-frame clones appear in the TCRdb table, and some are missing; sequencing was by immunoSEQ multiplex PCR. The data show 2 million to 2.5 million clones, roughly 94% seen once. The CDR3 is made up of 13 amino acids. V gave up 2 bases and J gave up 7 bases, with 11 bases separating them. CDR1 is SGHTA, CDR2 FQGNSA, per germline. This entry comes from a study of shared clonotypes between healthy human individuals. Study summary: Serving as donors were two women and a few men, whose ages spanned 18 to 49.

The J gene is TRBJ1-2, the V gene TRBV7-2; D may be TRBD1 (6 bases). The sequence was obtained from a man between 18 and 29 years old in good health. Sequencing used naive CD4+ T cells sorted from blood. Stated subset: CD45RA+ positively selected. The CDR3 loop reads CASSLQGWGGYTF. CDR3 bases: TGTGCCAGCAGCTTACAGGGGTGGGGTGGCTACACCTTC.